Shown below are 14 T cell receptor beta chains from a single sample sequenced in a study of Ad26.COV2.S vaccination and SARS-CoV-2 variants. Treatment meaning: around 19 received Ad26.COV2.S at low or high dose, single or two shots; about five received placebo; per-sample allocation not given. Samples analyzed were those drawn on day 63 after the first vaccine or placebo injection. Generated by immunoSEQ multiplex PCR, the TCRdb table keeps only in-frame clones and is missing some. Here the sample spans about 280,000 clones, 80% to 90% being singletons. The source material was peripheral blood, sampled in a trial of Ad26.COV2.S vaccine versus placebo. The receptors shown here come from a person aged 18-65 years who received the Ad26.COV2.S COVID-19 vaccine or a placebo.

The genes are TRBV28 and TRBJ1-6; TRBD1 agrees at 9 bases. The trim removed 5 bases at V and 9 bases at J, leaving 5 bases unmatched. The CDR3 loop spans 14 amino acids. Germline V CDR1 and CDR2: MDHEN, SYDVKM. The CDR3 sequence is CASSQDRGSSPLHF. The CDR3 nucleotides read TGTGCCAGCAGTCAGGACAGGGGATCTTCACCCCTCCACTTT.

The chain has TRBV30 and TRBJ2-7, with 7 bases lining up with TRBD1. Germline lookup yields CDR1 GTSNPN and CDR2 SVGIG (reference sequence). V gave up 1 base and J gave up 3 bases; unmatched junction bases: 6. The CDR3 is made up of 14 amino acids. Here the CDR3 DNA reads TGTGCCTGGAGTGGGGGACAGCGATACTACGAGCAGTACTTC. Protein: CAWSGGQRYYEQYF.

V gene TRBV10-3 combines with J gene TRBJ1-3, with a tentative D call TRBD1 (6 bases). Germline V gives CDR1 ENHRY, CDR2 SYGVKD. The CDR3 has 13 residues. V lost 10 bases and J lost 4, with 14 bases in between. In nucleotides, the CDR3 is TGTGCCACCCGGGGGGGCGTCGGAAACACCATATATTTT. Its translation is CATRGGVGNTIYF.

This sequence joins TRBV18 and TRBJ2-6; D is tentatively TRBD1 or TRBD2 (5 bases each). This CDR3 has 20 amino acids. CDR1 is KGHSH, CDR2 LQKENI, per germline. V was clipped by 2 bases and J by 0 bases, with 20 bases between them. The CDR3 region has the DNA TGTGCCAGCTCACCAAGATCCACGGTCAGGGAGACCTCTGGGGCCAACGTCCTGACTTTC. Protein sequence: CASSPRSTVRETSGANVLTF.

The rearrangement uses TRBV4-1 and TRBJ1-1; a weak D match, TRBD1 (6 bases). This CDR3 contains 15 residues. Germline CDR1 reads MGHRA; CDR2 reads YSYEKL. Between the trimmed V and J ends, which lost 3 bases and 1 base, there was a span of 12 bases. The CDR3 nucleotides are TGCGCCAGCAGCCAGGATACAGGGTGGAACACTGAAGCTTTCTTT. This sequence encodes CASSQDTGWNTEAFF.

The CDR3 sequence: CASMAGVQETQYF. The CDR3 nucleotides are TGTGCCAGTATGGCGGGGGTACAAGAGACCCAGTACTTC. This chain connects TRBV19 to TRBJ2-5; 7 nucleotides line up with TRBD2. V gave up 7 bases and J gave up 2 bases; unmatched junction bases: 4. CDR1 and CDR2 (germline): LNHDA, SQIVND (reference sequence). This CDR3 has 13 amino acids.

CDR3 region: CASSPGTENTGELFF. The CDR3 bases are TGTGCCAGCAGCCCCGGGACGGAGAACACCGGGGAGCTGTTTTTT. The rearrangement uses TRBV5-4 and TRBJ2-2; either TRBD1 or TRBD2 may supply D (5 bases each). Trimming removed 4 bases at V and 1 base at J, with 11 bases between. The CDR3 sequence is 15 residues long. Germline CDR1 is SGHNT and CDR2 is YYREEE (reference sequence).

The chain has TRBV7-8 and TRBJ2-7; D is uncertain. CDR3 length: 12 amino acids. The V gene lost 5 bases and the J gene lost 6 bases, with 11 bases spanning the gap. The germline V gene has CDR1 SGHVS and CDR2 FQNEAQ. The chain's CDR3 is CASSPSLAEQYF. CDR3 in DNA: TGTGCCAGCAGCCCATCCTTGGCCGAGCAGTACTTC.

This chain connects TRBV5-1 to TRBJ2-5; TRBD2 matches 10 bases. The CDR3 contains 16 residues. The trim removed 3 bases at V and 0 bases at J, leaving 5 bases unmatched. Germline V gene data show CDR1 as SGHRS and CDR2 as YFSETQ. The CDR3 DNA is TGCGCCAGCAGCTCAGGACTAGCGGCGGACCAAGAGACCCAGTACTTC. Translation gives CASSSGLAADQETQYF.

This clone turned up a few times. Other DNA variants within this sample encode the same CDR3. CDR3 in DNA: TGTGCCAGCAGCCAAACCGGGACAGGGCTGTATGGCTACACCTTC. Translating gives CASSQTGTGLYGYTF. V is TRBV3-1 (or the pseudogene TRBV3-2) and J is TRBJ1-2; 9 bases match TRBD1. Germline CDR1 reads LGHDT; CDR2 reads YNNKEL (reference sequence). After removal of 2 bases from V and 5 bases from J, the junction contained 6 bases not matched to a gene. This CDR3 has 15 amino acids.

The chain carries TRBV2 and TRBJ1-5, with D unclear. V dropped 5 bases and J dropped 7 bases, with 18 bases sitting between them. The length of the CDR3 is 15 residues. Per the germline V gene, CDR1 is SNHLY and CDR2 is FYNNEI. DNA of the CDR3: TGTGCCAGCAGTCACGAAGTGGGATCGGGACAGCCCCAGCATTTT. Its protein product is CASSHEVGSGQPQHF.

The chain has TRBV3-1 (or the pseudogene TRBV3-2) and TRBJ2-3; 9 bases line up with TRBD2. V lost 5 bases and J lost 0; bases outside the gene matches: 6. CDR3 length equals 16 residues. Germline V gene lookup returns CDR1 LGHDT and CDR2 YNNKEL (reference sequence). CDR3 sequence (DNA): TGTGCCAGCAGCTCAAAGCTAGCGGGGAGCACAGATACGCAGTATTTT. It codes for CASSSKLAGSTDTQYF.

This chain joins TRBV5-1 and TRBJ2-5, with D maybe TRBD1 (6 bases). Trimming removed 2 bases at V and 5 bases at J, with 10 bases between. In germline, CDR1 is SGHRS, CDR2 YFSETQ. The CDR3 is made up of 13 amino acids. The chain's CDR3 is CASSLGQTETQYF. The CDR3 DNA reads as TGCGCCAGCAGCTTAGGACAGACGGAGACCCAGTACTTC.

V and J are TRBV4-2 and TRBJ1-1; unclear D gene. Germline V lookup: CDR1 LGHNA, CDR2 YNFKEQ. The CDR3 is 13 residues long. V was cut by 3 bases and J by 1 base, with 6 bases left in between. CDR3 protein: CASSHGRNTEAFF. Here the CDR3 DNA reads TGTGCCAGCAGCCACGGGCGGAACACTGAAGCTTTCTTT.